This T cell receptor beta chain comes out of a study of somatic mutations in cytotoxic T cells in rheumatoid arthritis. Repertoires were generated with immunoSEQ multiplex PCR, while TCRdb's copy carries only in-frame clones and drops some. The data contain approximately 21,000 clones, about 77% of them singletons. This clone has a handful of counts. Antigen: not known. Study outcomes and limitations: For patients with rheumatoid arthritis, CD8+ clonality went up with age, while healthy controls showed no such change.

Germline values: CDR1 GTSNPN, CDR2 SVGIG (reference sequence). Trimming pared 0 bases from V and 6 bases from J, leaving 14 bases between. The CDR3 sequence is 15 residues long. The origin of this receptor is an adult with rheumatoid arthritis. Sequencing input: CD8+ T cells sorted from blood. This chain connects TRBV30 to TRBJ1-4; maybe TRBD1 (5 bases). The CDR3 reads CAWSVVGREHEKLFF. The CDR3 nucleotides read TGTGCCTGGAGTGTGGTGGGCAGGGAGCATGAAAAACTGTTTTTT. The full variable domain, in which reference TRBV30 and TRBJ1-4 provide the parts outside the CDR3, is SQTIHQWPATLVQPVGSPLSLECTVEGTSNPNLYWYRQAAGRGLQLLFYSVGIGQISSEVPQNLSASRPQDRQFILSSKKLLLSDSGFYLCAWSVVGREHEKLFFGSGTQLSVL.